A single sample gave rise to the 2 T cell receptor beta chains below, sequenced in a study of monozygotic twins with inflammatory bowel disease. Reprocessing the 5' RACE reads, TCRdb reports a single entry for every CDR3 protein and omits DNA. The listing contains 310,000 or so distinct CDR3 sequences. The sequenced sample consisted of blood. The receptors originated from a human donor with ulcerative colitis or Crohn's disease, or a healthy co-twin of an affected twin (not recorded which).

This rearrangement joins TRBV4-1 to TRBJ1-3; TCRdb outputs TRBD1, but without DNA this stays unchecked. The CDR3 is 15 amino acids. Germline lookup yields CDR1 MGHRA and CDR2 YSYEKL. The chain's CDR3 is CASKTLGQGADTIYF.

The J gene is TRBJ1-4, the V gene TRBV7-9; TCRdb lists TRBD1, though no DNA is available to test this call. The CDR3 has 13 amino acids. Germline lookup yields CDR1 SEHNR and CDR2 FQNEAQ (reference sequence). The CDR3 sequence is CASSRTGSEKLFF.